The 22 T cell receptor beta chains reported below all come from one sample, sequenced in a study of blood T cell repertoires in COVID-19. Only in-frame clones appear in the TCRdb table, and some are missing; sequencing was by immunoSEQ multiplex PCR. The table lists under 350,000 clones, about 93% of them singletons. Sequenced input: peripheral blood. The receptor set was obtained from a woman aged 25 to 39 with COVID-19, enrolled during active disease.

The chain links TRBV10-3 to TRBJ1-2, with 7 bases fitting TRBD1. Trimming cost V 10 bases and J 3 bases; bases outside gene matches: 8. Per the germline V gene, CDR1 is ENHRY and CDR2 is SYGVKD. The CDR3 extends over 13 amino acids. CDR3 sequence: CATEDRKDYGYTF. The CDR3 region has the DNA TGTGCCACCGAGGACAGGAAGGACTATGGCTACACCTTC.

This clone was counted only a few times. The chain is built from TRBV10-2 and TRBJ1-4, with a weak D call TRBD1 (6 bases). The germline CDR1 and CDR2 sequences are WSHSY and SAAADI. The CDR3 totals 14 residues. V shed 5 bases and J shed 7 bases, with 14 bases lying between them. This CDR3 is CASSSGEWVEKLFF. The CDR3 DNA follows: TGCGCCAGCAGTTCAGGGGAATGGGTTGAAAAACTGTTTTTT.

The chain is built from TRBV5-1 and TRBJ2-3; D possibly corresponds to TRBD2 (5 bases). This CDR3 has 15 residues. The V and J ends lost 4 bases and 0 bases respectively, with 12 bases between them. Germline V lookup: CDR1 SGHRS, CDR2 YFSETQ. The CDR3 bases are TGCGCCAGCAGCCTTTCTAGCCGTAGCACAGATACGCAGTATTTT. This translates into CASSLSSRSTDTQYF.

The chain links TRBV20-1 to TRBJ1-1, with D unresolved. The CDR3 is 11 amino acids. Germline assignment: CDR1 DFQATT and CDR2 SNEGSKA (reference sequence). V lost 1 base, J lost 7 bases, and 7 bases lay in between. CDR3 region: CSARGSNEAFF. CDR3 sequence (DNA): TGCAGTGCTAGAGGATCTAATGAAGCTTTCTTT.

This clone was recorded once. CDR3 in amino acids: CAWGGKRGPGETQYF. DNA of the CDR3: TGTGCCTGGGGGGGGAAAAGGGGCCCCGGGGAGACCCAGTACTTC. This chain links TRBV30 with TRBJ2-5; D is possibly TRBD2 (6 bases). V lost 5 bases to trimming and J lost 5 bases, with 21 bases between them. The CDR3 is 15 residues long. From germline, CDR1 is GTSNPN and CDR2 SVGIG (reference sequence). Variable domain in full (rest from reference TRBV30 and TRBJ2-5): SQTIHQWPATLVQPVGSPLSLECTVEGTSNPNLYWYRQAAGRGLQLLFYSVGIGQISSEVPQNLSASRPQDRQFILSSKKLLLSDSGFYLCAWGGKRGPGETQYFGPGTRLLVL.

V gene TRBV27 combines with J gene TRBJ2-7; 8 bases fit TRBD2. The V gene's germline CDR1 is MNHEY and CDR2 SMNVEV (reference sequence). V was clipped by 3 bases and J by 5 bases; unmatched bases: 9. This CDR3 comprises 15 residues. The CDR3 coding sequence is TGTGCCAGCAGTTTTTGGGGCGGGAGGACCAACGAGCAGTACTTC. Translating gives CASSFWGGRTNEQYF.

This sequence joins TRBV4-1 and TRBJ1-1, with D tentatively TRBD1 (6 bases). Trimming took off 0 bases at V and 1 base at J, with 9 bases between the two ends. There are 15 residues in the CDR3. CDR1 MGHRA and CDR2 YSYEKL come from the germline V gene. The CDR3 protein is CASSQDSTGNTEAFF. The CDR3, as DNA: TGCGCCAGCAGCCAAGACTCGACAGGGAACACTGAAGCTTTCTTT.

The V gene is TRBV4-2, the J gene TRBJ2-5; no reliable D call. V lost 3 bases and J 4 bases, leaving 9 bases between the germline ends. Per germline, CDR1 LGHNA and CDR2 YNFKEQ. The CDR3 is 13 residues long. This CDR3 is CASSQITGETQYF. The CDR3 DNA follows: TGTGCCAGCAGCCAGATCACGGGAGAGACCCAGTACTTC.

The rearrangement links TRBV7-2 to TRBJ1-2; D perhaps matches TRBD1 (6 bases). V gave up 3 bases and J gave up 0 bases, with 11 bases separating them. The V gene's germline CDR1 is SGHTA and CDR2 FQGNSA. CDR3 length: 15 amino acids. CDR3 sequence (DNA): TGTGCCAGCAGCTTCCAGACAGGCGCTAACTATGGCTACACCTTC. This codes for CASSFQTGANYGYTF.

With respect to this clone: The same CDR3 also results from other DNA sequences found in this sample. The chain recombines TRBV30 with TRBJ1-5; TRBD1 matches at 8 bases. Germline-derived CDR1 and CDR2 are GTSNPN and SVGIG (reference sequence). The CDR3 covers 13 residues. With 0 bases clipped from V and 5 bases from J, the junction kept 0 bases outside the gene matches. CDR3 protein: CAWSVQGDQPQHF. As DNA, the CDR3 is TGTGCCTGGAGTGTACAGGGGGATCAGCCCCAGCATTTT.

The chain employs TRBV3-1 (or the pseudogene TRBV3-2) and TRBJ1-2; 7 nucleotides match TRBD1. This CDR3 is built from 13 residues. V was clipped by 2 bases and J by 8 bases; unmatched bases: 5. CDR1 and CDR2 (germline): LGHDT, YNNKEL (reference sequence). CDR3 nucleotide sequence: TGTGCCAGCAGCCAAACAGGGGCAGGCGGCTACACCTTC. This codes for CASSQTGAGGYTF.

This clone showed up just a few times. V usage is TRBV24-1 and J usage is TRBJ1-2, with TRBD1 as a possible D gene (5 bases). Trimming cost V 3 bases and J 2 bases, with 15 bases left between them. This CDR3 comprises 16 residues. CDR1 is KGHDR, CDR2 SFDVKD, per germline. For the CDR3, the DNA is TGTGCCACCAGTGATGGGGCCCGGCCGGCGAACTATGGCTACACCTTC. Residues: CATSDGARPANYGYTF.

The J gene is TRBJ2-1, the V gene TRBV9; 11 bases map to TRBD2. This CDR3 is 15 amino acids long. V trimming: 2 bases; J trimming: 6 bases; junction bases outside the gene matches: 4. The V gene's germline CDR1 is SGDLS and CDR2 YYNGEE. CDR3 residues: CASSVLAGGFNEQFF. CDR3 nucleotide sequence: TGTGCCAGCAGCGTCCTAGCGGGAGGTTTCAATGAGCAGTTCTTC.

In its sample, this clone was seen a few times. The chain has TRBV11-2 and TRBJ2-1, with 10 bases matching TRBD2. V trimming: 4 bases; J trimming: 0 bases; junction bases outside the gene matches: 9. The CDR3 is 18 amino acids. Germline V lookup: CDR1 SGHAT, CDR2 FQNNGV. CDR3 loop: CASSSTFLAGGSYNEQFF. Here the CDR3 DNA reads TGTGCCAGCAGCTCGACCTTCTTAGCGGGAGGCTCCTACAATGAGCAGTTCTTC.

The chain recombines TRBV2 with TRBJ1-6; D possibly corresponds to TRBD1 (6 bases). V was pared by 8 bases and J by 10 bases, with 15 bases between. The germline CDR1 and CDR2 sequences are SNHLY and FYNNEI. The CDR3 is 13 amino acids. In DNA form, the CDR3 reads TGTGCCAGCGAAGGCCAGGGGAGATCACCCCTCCACTTT. Translation gives CASEGQGRSPLHF.

The V gene is TRBV7-9, the J gene TRBJ1-2; weak D call: TRBD1 (5 bases). Deletions cut 2 bases from V and 6 bases from J, with 10 bases between. The CDR3 has 13 residues. Germline CDR1 reads SEHNR; CDR2 reads FQNEAQ (reference sequence). CDR3 in amino acids: CASSLTAGNGYTF. The CDR3 DNA is TGTGCCAGCAGCTTAACGGCAGGGAATGGCTACACCTTC.

The sample holds one count of this clone. The J gene is TRBJ1-6, the V gene TRBV9; maybe TRBD1 (6 bases). The germline V gene has CDR1 SGDLS and CDR2 YYNGEE. CDR3 length: 14 amino acids. Trimming pared 4 bases from V and 5 bases from J, leaving 10 bases between. The CDR3 nucleotides read TGTGCCAGCAGCCCAACAGGGAATAATTCACCCCTCCACTTT. The encoded protein is CASSPTGNNSPLHF.

This chain uses TRBV11-2 with TRBJ2-7, with D tentatively TRBD2 (6 bases). Germline V gene lookup returns CDR1 SGHAT and CDR2 FQNNGV. V lost 4 bases and J 0 bases, leaving 10 bases between the germline ends. This CDR3 spans 14 amino acids. The CDR3 DNA reads TGTGCCAGCAGCTACCCGGGACTCTCCTACGAGCAGTACTTC. Translated, it gives CASSYPGLSYEQYF.

The rearrangement links TRBV28 to TRBJ2-5; 11 positions agree with TRBD2. The CDR3 spans 14 residues. V was clipped by 11 bases and J by 4 bases; unmatched bases: 9. Germline-derived CDR1 and CDR2 are MDHEN and SYDVKM. As DNA, the CDR3 is TGTGCCTCTGGGGGTAGCGGGAGGGTAGAGACCCAGTACTTC. This encodes CASGGSGRVETQYF.

The chain employs TRBV28 and TRBJ2-7; TRBD2 aligns across 9 bases. Germline loops: CDR1 MDHEN, CDR2 SYDVKM. The CDR3 is made up of 18 amino acids. The junction had 18 bases not matched to a gene; V was cut back by 2 bases and J by 7 bases. CDR3 nucleotides: TGTGCCAGCAGTTTACCATCCGGGACTAGCCCCGGAGGGCGAGAGCAGTACTTC. Its translation is CASSLPSGTSPGGREQYF.

The sample holds a few counts of this clone. The chain links TRBV11-2 to TRBJ1-6; the D gene is possibly TRBD1 (5 bases). Germline V lookup: CDR1 SGHAT, CDR2 FQNNGV. V was clipped by 4 bases and J by 6 bases, with 16 bases between them. This CDR3 spans 16 amino acids. The CDR3 spells CASSSMGHVANSPLHF. DNA of the CDR3: TGTGCCAGCAGCTCCATGGGGCACGTCGCTAATTCACCCCTCCACTTT. Full variable domain (outside the CDR3, taken from reference TRBV11-2 and TRBJ1-6): EAGVAQSPRYKIIEKRQSVAFWCNPISGHATLYWYQQILGQGPKLLIQFQNNGVVDDSQLPKDRFSAERLKGVDSTLKIQPAKLEDSAVYLCASSSMGHVANSPLHFGNGTRLTVT.

This chain uses TRBV27 with TRBJ2-7; 12 nucleotides match TRBD1. The CDR3 runs to 15 residues. Germline V gene data show CDR1 as MNHEY and CDR2 as SMNVEV (reference sequence). J lost 7 bases, V lost 0 bases, and 4 bases had no gene match. CDR3 nucleotide sequence: TGTGCCAGCAGTTTATCGGGACAGGGGGCGCGGGAGCAGTACTTC. It yields the protein CASSLSGQGAREQYF.